A single sample gave rise to the 24 T cell receptor beta chains below, sequenced in a study of T cell responses to AZD1222 COVID-19 vaccine. Clones were sequenced by immunoSEQ multiplex PCR, and TCRdb holds only the in-frame ones, with some missing. Altogether about 160,000 clones are present, about 91% being singletons, with the ten largest covering 3.8%. This sample comprised peripheral blood, obtained 28 days after the second AZD1222 dose. These receptors came from an adult who received the AZD1222 COVID-19 vaccine.

This chain joins TRBV13 and TRBJ2-3; D gene unclear. The CDR3 has 12 amino acids. Trimming pared 0 bases from V and 3 bases from J, leaving 1 base between. CDR1 and CDR2 from the germline V gene are PRHDT and FYEKMQ (reference sequence). Here the CDR3 DNA reads TGTGCCAGCAGCTTAGGGACAGATACGCAGTATTTT. This gives the protein CASSLGTDTQYF. Complete variable domain (other parts from reference TRBV13 and TRBJ2-3): AAGVIQSPRHLIKEKRETATLKCYPIPRHDTVYWYQQGPGQDPQFLISFYEKMQSDKGSIPDRFSAQQFSDYHSELNMSSLELGDSALYFCASSLGTDTQYFGPGTRLTVL.

The chain is built from TRBV10-2 and TRBJ1-2; D is undetermined. Germline lookup yields CDR1 WSHSY and CDR2 SAAADI. The CDR3 totals 13 residues. V was trimmed by 8 bases and J by 1 base, leaving 11 bases between them. The CDR3 sequence: CASGIEINYGYTF. CDR3 DNA: TGCGCCAGCGGGATCGAAATTAACTATGGCTACACCTTC.

V is TRBV7-9 and J is TRBJ2-5, with a tentative D call TRBD1 (5 bases). Germline V gives CDR1 SEHNR, CDR2 FQNEAQ (reference sequence). CDR3 length equals 13 residues. V was clipped by 5 bases and J by 1 base, with 8 bases between them. CDR3: CASSVDSQETQYF. The CDR3 nucleotides are TGTGCCAGCAGCGTTGACAGCCAAGAGACCCAGTACTTC.

The gene calls are TRBV30 and TRBJ1-3; TRBD1 matches 9 bases. The CDR3 is 16 amino acids. The germline V gene encodes CDR1 GTSNPN and CDR2 SVGIG (reference sequence). The ends lost 2 bases at V and 9 bases at J; junction bases unmatched: 14. CDR3 bases: TGTGCCTGGAGTTGGACAGGGGTTCCCCTTCTGTTCACCATATATTTT. Translation gives CAWSWTGVPLLFTIYF.

The table lists this clone with a count of one. The chain employs TRBV19 and TRBJ1-2; no firm D call. The ends were cut back, 8 bases at V and 0 bases at J, with 7 bases in the middle. CDR1 and CDR2 (germline): LNHDA, SQIVND (reference sequence). CDR3 length equals 12 residues. As DNA, the CDR3 is TGTGCCAGTGCTATAGCTAACTATGGCTACACCTTC. Its protein is CASAIANYGYTF.

The table lists this clone with a count of one. The rearrangement uses TRBV5-1 and TRBJ1-1; TRBD1 agrees at 7 bases. The CDR3 has 12 residues. Losses at the gene ends were 4 bases for V and 10 bases for J; bases not matched to a gene: 7. CDR1 SGHRS and CDR2 YFSETQ come from the germline V gene. The chain's CDR3 is CASSPTGFGAFF. The CDR3 DNA reads TGCGCCAGCAGCCCGACAGGGTTTGGAGCTTTCTTT.

V usage is TRBV3-1 (or the pseudogene TRBV3-2) and J usage is TRBJ1-6; TRBD1 is a possible D gene (6 bases). V was clipped by 6 bases and J by 7 bases, with 10 bases between them. The CDR3 loop spans 13 amino acids. The germline CDR1 and CDR2 sequences are LGHDT and YNNKEL (reference sequence). The CDR3: CASRDGQNSPLHF. The CDR3 region has the DNA TGTGCCAGCAGAGATGGACAGAATTCACCCCTCCACTTT.

The V call is TRBV18, the J call TRBJ2-5; D unclear. V was cut by 4 bases and J by 2 bases, with 11 bases left in between. This CDR3 has 14 amino acids. Looked up from germline, CDR1 is KGHSH and CDR2 is LQKENI. The CDR3 coding sequence is TGTGCCAGCTCACTCTCAGGTTTACAAGAGACCCAGTACTTC. Its protein product is CASSLSGLQETQYF.

This chain uses TRBV5-1 with TRBJ1-3; weak D call: TRBD1 (5 bases). The CDR3 is 16 residues long. Trimming stripped 4 bases from V and 0 bases from J, with 14 bases between. CDR1 is SGHRS and CDR2 is YFSETQ in the germline V gene. CDR3 amino acids: CASSDPTDNSGNTIYF. Written as DNA, the CDR3 is TGCGCCAGCAGCGACCCGACAGACAACTCTGGAAACACCATATATTTT.

The rearrangement links TRBV6-5 to TRBJ1-1; TRBD1 is a possible D gene (5 bases). V was pared by 8 bases and J by 5 bases, with 6 bases between. The CDR3 has 10 amino acids. Germline V lookup: CDR1 MNHEY, CDR2 SVGAGI. The CDR3 nucleotides read TGTGCCAGCGGGGGGACTGAAGCTTTCTTT. This encodes CASGGTEAFF.

This clone was picked up one time. The J gene is TRBJ1-2, the V gene TRBV5-6, with a weak D call TRBD1 (5 bases). The CDR3 is 13 amino acids. CDR1 SGHDT and CDR2 YYEEEE come from the germline V gene. The V and J ends lost 3 bases and 4 bases respectively, with 10 bases between them. CDR3 protein: CASSSSGTYGYTF. CDR3 nucleotide sequence: TGTGCCAGCAGCTCCTCAGGGACCTATGGCTACACCTTC.

The chain recombines TRBV5-8 with TRBJ1-2; weak D call: TRBD1 (6 bases). V lost 1 base and J lost 0, with 16 bases in between. The CDR3 covers 17 residues. In germline, CDR1 is SGHTS, CDR2 YDEGEE. The CDR3 DNA sequence: TGTGCCAGCAGCTTGTCCCGACAGGTCCGGACTAACTATGGCTACACCTTC. Its translation: CASSLSRQVRTNYGYTF.

The chain uses TRBV30 and TRBJ1-5, with a possible D match to TRBD1 (5 bases). Germline V gene sequence: CDR1 GTSNPN, CDR2 SVGIG (reference sequence). The CDR3 extends over 16 amino acids. The V and J ends lost 0 bases and 3 bases respectively, with 15 bases between them. The DNA of the CDR3 is TGTGCCTGGAGTGTACCGTTGGGGGAGCACAATCAGCCCCAGCATTTT. This sequence encodes CAWSVPLGEHNQPQHF.

The CDR3 here is CAISKGQGNSPLHF. The CDR3 DNA reads as TGTGCCATCAGCAAGGGACAGGGAAATTCACCCCTCCACTTT. The rearrangement uses TRBV10-3 and TRBJ1-6; 9 positions match TRBD1. The germline CDR1 and CDR2 sequences are ENHRY and SYGVKD. This CDR3 is built from 14 residues. Unmatched junction bases numbered 4, after V lost 6 bases and J lost 7 bases.

The J gene is TRBJ2-1, the V gene TRBV19, with 9 bases identical to TRBD2. The CDR3 totals 17 residues. The ends lost 5 bases at V and 3 bases at J; junction bases unmatched: 11. Per germline, CDR1 LNHDA and CDR2 SQIVND (reference sequence). CDR3 in DNA: TGTGCCAGTAGTCCCTCCCTACTAGCGGGCATCTACAATGAGCAGTTCTTC. Amino acids: CASSPSLLAGIYNEQFF.

Concerning this clone: A much larger clone differs by one base, so this may be a read error. The gene calls are TRBV30 and TRBJ1-2; D uncertain. The V gene's germline CDR1 is GTSNPN and CDR2 SVGIG (reference sequence). Trimming took 2 bases from V and 5 from J, leaving 6 bases between them. The CDR3 is 11 residues long. CDR3 protein: CAWSPRYGYTF. In DNA, the CDR3 is TGTGCCTGGAGTCCACGGTATGGCTACACCTTC.

Notes on this clone: The CDR3 end shows no conserved phenylalanine or tryptophan, and so a read error is likely. The DNA is left out, because the CDR3 cannot be placed on it with certainty; the CDR3 is given as TCRdb lists it. Here the CDR3 reads CASSTSVGHPVL. This chain links TRBV5-1 with TRBJ1-1; the table calls TRBD1, which could not be checked here. Germline V gene data show CDR1 as SGHRS and CDR2 as YFSETQ. The CDR3 is 12 residues long, ends included.

J is TRBJ1-2 and V is TRBV12-3 or TRBV12-4; D call uncertain. The CDR3 sequence is 13 residues long. V was pared by 6 bases and J by 4 bases, with 12 bases between. CDR3 loop: CASSFGSIYGYTF. The CDR3 DNA reads as TGTGCCAGCAGCTTCGGTAGCATCTATGGCTACACCTTC.

This clone was counted a single time. CDR3: CASSLVGTESTDTQYF. CDR3 bases: TGTGCCAGCAGCTTAGTTGGGACCGAAAGCACAGATACGCAGTATTTT. The rearrangement uses TRBV7-2 and TRBJ2-3; D is tentatively TRBD1 or TRBD2 (5 bases each). The V end lost 1 base, the J end lost 0 bases, and 11 bases lay between the germline ends. This CDR3 contains 16 residues. In germline, CDR1 is SGHTA, CDR2 FQGNSA. Based on the CDR3 plus reference TRBV7-2 and TRBJ2-3, the full variable domain is GAGVSQSPSNKVTEKGKDVELRCDPISGHTALYWYRQSLGQGLEFLIYFQGNSAPDKSGLPSDRFSAERTGGSVSTLTIQRTQQEDSAVYLCASSLVGTESTDTQYFGPGTRLTVL.

This rearrangement joins TRBV12-5 to TRBJ1-1; D not certain. CDR3 length: 12 residues. V dropped 2 bases and J dropped 5 bases, with 6 bases sitting between them. Germline assignment: CDR1 LGHNT and CDR2 FRNRAP. The CDR3 region has the DNA TGTGCTAGTGGTTTGACCCCAACTGAAGCTTTCTTT. Its translation: CASGLTPTEAFF.

The chain carries TRBV29-1 and TRBJ1-3, with D possibly matching TRBD1 (6 bases). The CDR3 runs to 16 residues. CDR1 and CDR2 (germline): SQVTM, ANQGSEA. V lost 5 bases to trimming and J lost 0 bases, with 17 bases between them. CDR3 loop: CSVSTGTTGSGNTIYF. The CDR3, as DNA: TGCAGCGTTAGCACAGGGACCACGGGCTCTGGAAACACCATATATTTT.

The chain recombines TRBV18 with TRBJ2-7; no reliable D call. The CDR3 consists of 19 residues. V was pared by 0 bases and J by 3 bases, with 24 bases between. The germline CDR1 and CDR2 sequences are KGHSH and LQKENI. The CDR3 loop reads CASSPPILARTQSVYEQYF. The DNA for the CDR3 is TGTGCCAGCTCACCACCGATATTAGCCAGGACCCAATCAGTCTACGAGCAGTACTTC.

This clone has just one count. The gene calls are TRBV27 and TRBJ1-1, with unresolved D. The CDR3 runs to 13 residues. The germline gives CDR1 MNHEY, CDR2 SMNVEV (reference sequence). The V gene lost 8 bases and the J gene lost 3 bases, with 13 bases spanning the gap. CDR3 nucleotide sequence: TGTGCCAGCTCGCCGGCGGTCTACACTGAAGCTTTCTTT. Translated: CASSPAVYTEAFF.

The V and J genes are TRBV7-2 and TRBJ2-5; 9 nucleotides align to TRBD1. The CDR3 consists of 14 residues. The J segment lost 5 bases and the V segment lost 8 bases, leaving 9 bases of the junction unmatched. Looked up from germline, CDR1 is SGHTA and CDR2 is FQGNSA. The DNA of the CDR3 is TGTGCCAGCGGCCAGACAGGGGGACTGGAGACCCAGTACTTC. As protein: CASGQTGGLETQYF. Full variable domain (rest looked up from reference TRBV7-2 and TRBJ2-5): GAGVSQSPSNKVTEKGKDVELRCDPISGHTALYWYRQSLGQGLEFLIYFQGNSAPDKSGLPSDRFSAERTGGSVSTLTIQRTQQEDSAVYLCASGQTGGLETQYFGPGTRLLVL.